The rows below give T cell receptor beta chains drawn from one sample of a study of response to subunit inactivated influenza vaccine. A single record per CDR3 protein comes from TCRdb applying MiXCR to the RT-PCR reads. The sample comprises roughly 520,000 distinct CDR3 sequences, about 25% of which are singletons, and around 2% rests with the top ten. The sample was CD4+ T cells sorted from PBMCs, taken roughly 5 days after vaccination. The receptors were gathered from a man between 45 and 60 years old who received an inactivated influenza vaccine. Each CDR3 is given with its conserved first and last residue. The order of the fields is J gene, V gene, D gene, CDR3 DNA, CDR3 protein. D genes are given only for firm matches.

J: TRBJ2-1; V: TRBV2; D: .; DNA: TGTGCCAGCGTCCTAGGGGGGCCGGTAATATTCCACAATGAGCAGTTCTTC; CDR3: CASVLGGPVIFHNEQFF
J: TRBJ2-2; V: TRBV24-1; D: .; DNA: TGTGCCACCGGATCACGAGGGAACACCGGGGAGCTGTTTTTT; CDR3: CATGSRGNTGELFF
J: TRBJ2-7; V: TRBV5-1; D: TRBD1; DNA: TGCGCCAGCAGCTTGACGTGGGACAGGGATTCCGAGCAGTACTTC; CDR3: CASSLTWDRDSEQYF
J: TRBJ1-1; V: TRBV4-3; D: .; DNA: TGCGCCAGCAGCCAAGATTCGGAGAACACTGAAGCTTTCTTT; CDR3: CASSQDSENTEAFF
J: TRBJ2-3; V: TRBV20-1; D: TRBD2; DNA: TGCAGTGCTAGAGATGGACTAGGACTGCCAGATACGCAGTATTTT; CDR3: CSARDGLGLPDTQYF
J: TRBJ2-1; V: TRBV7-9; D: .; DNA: TGTGCCAGCAGCGGGGGGATAAACTACAATGAGCAGTTCTTC; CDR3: CASSGGINYNEQFF
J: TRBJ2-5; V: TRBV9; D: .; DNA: TGTGCCAGCAGCGTAGGGGGGGCGAAGGCAGAGACCCAGTACTTC; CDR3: CASSVGGAKAETQYF
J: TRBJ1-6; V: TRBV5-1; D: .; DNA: TGCGCCAGCAGCTTGGCCGGTACGGGGTCACCCCTCCACTTT; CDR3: CASSLAGTGSPLHF
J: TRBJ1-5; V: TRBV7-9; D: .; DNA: TGTGCCAGCAGCTTAGGGCTGAGACAGCCCCAGCATTTT; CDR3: CASSLGLRQPQHF
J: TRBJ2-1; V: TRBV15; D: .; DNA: TGTGCCACCAGCTCCCGAGGCCAGGGAGTCAATGAGCAGTTCTTC; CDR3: CATSSRGQGVNEQFF